A selection of T cell receptor beta chains follows, all from one sample in a study of OX40 agonist ivuxolimab in advanced cancers. TCRdb's copy holds only in-frame clones and misses some; the assay was immunoSEQ multiplex PCR. The sample has roughly 60,000 clones, about 85% seen once. The source was CD4+ or CD8+ T cells sorted from blood, collected in a trial of the OX40 agonist ivuxolimab. These receptors were obtained from an adult with an advanced solid tumor such as melanoma, head and neck, liver or kidney cancer. Both conserved end residues are part of each CDR3. Fields, in order: D gene, J gene, clone size, V gene, CDR3 protein, CDR3 DNA. A D gene is named only where the DNA matches it firmly. Rows give clone size only sometimes, using once, few, many, or a class for an expanded clone.

D gene: -; J gene: TRBJ2-2; clone size: -; V gene: TRBV27; CDR3 protein: CASSSRGTGELFF; CDR3 DNA: TGTGCCAGCAGTTCCCGGGGCACCGGGGAGCTGTTTTTT
D gene: -; J gene: TRBJ2-7; clone size: -; V gene: TRBV7-9; CDR3 protein: CASSLVGDEQYF; CDR3 DNA: TGTGCCAGCAGCTTAGTAGGAGACGAGCAGTACTTC
D gene: -; J gene: TRBJ2-5; clone size: -; V gene: TRBV7-4; CDR3 protein: CASSPRTSFQETQYF; CDR3 DNA: TGTGCCAGCAGCCCCCGTACTAGCTTCCAAGAGACCCAGTACTTC
D gene: TRBD1; J gene: TRBJ2-2; clone size: -; V gene: TRBV11-3; CDR3 protein: CASSRTGGDTGELFF; CDR3 DNA: TGTGCCAGCAGCCGGACAGGGGGTGACACCGGGGAGCTGTTTTTT
D gene: -; J gene: TRBJ2-7; clone size: -; V gene: TRBV10-2; CDR3 protein: CASSENRETYEQYF; CDR3 DNA: TGCGCCAGCAGTGAGAACAGGGAGACCTACGAGCAGTACTTC
D gene: TRBD1; J gene: TRBJ1-1; clone size: -; V gene: TRBV6-5; CDR3 protein: CASSYRTGANAEAFF; CDR3 DNA: TGTGCCAGCAGTTACAGGACAGGGGCCAACGCTGAAGCTTTCTTT
D gene: -; J gene: TRBJ2-7; clone size: -; V gene: TRBV7-5; CDR3 protein: CARSSAGFGAGRPYEQYF; CDR3 DNA: TGTGCCAGAAGCTCGGCGGGGTTTGGGGCGGGACGACCCTACGAGCAGTACTTC
D gene: TRBD1; J gene: TRBJ2-3; clone size: -; V gene: TRBV18; CDR3 protein: CASSLTGTDTDTQYF; CDR3 DNA: TGTGCCAGCTCACTTACCGGGACAGACACAGATACGCAGTATTTT
D gene: TRBD2; J gene: TRBJ2-1; clone size: -; V gene: TRBV4-1; CDR3 protein: CASSQGSLAGGTYNEQFF; CDR3 DNA: TGCGCCAGCAGCCAAGGGTCTTTAGCGGGAGGGACTTACAATGAGCAGTTCTTC
D gene: -; J gene: TRBJ1-5; clone size: -; V gene: TRBV12-5; CDR3 protein: CASGLAPRSPQHF; CDR3 DNA: TGTGCTAGTGGTTTGGCCCCAAGGAGCCCCCAGCATTTT
D gene: -; J gene: TRBJ2-3; clone size: -; V gene: TRBV2; CDR3 protein: CASSEGYTTDTQYF; CDR3 DNA: TGTGCCAGCAGTGAGGGGTATACCACAGATACGCAGTATTTT
D gene: -; J gene: TRBJ2-1; clone size: -; V gene: TRBV7-3; CDR3 protein: CASSSPGGAGNNEQFF; CDR3 DNA: TGTGCCAGCAGCTCCCCTGGAGGGGCAGGGAACAATGAGCAGTTCTTC
D gene: TRBD1; J gene: TRBJ1-2; clone size: -; V gene: TRBV18; CDR3 protein: CASATGTAYGYTF; CDR3 DNA: TGTGCCAGCGCAACCGGGACAGCTTATGGCTACACCTTC
D gene: TRBD1; J gene: TRBJ2-7; clone size: -; V gene: TRBV7-9; CDR3 protein: CASSPWDRYYEQYF; CDR3 DNA: TGTGCCAGCAGCCCCTGGGACAGATACTACGAGCAGTACTTC
D gene: TRBD1; J gene: TRBJ1-1; clone size: -; V gene: TRBV19; CDR3 protein: CASSQGTGGSGEAFF; CDR3 DNA: TGTGCCAGTAGCCAAGGGACAGGGGGAAGCGGTGAAGCTTTCTTT
D gene: TRBD1; J gene: TRBJ1-1; clone size: -; V gene: TRBV7-9; CDR3 protein: CASSPPPGTGGHESFF; CDR3 DNA: TGTGCCAGCTCCCCACCCCCCGGGACAGGGGGCCATGAATCTTTCTTT
D gene: -; J gene: TRBJ2-7; clone size: -; V gene: TRBV27; CDR3 protein: CASRDRPYSYEQYF; CDR3 DNA: TGTGCCAGCCGAGACAGGCCTTACTCCTACGAGCAGTACTTC
D gene: TRBD1; J gene: TRBJ2-4; clone size: -; V gene: TRBV10-3; CDR3 protein: CAISESMIRGPPFLAKNIQYF; CDR3 DNA: TGTGCCATCAGTGAGTCGATGATCAGGGGGCCTCCGTTTCTAGCCAAAAACATTCAGTACTTC
D gene: -; J gene: TRBJ2-7; clone size: -; V gene: TRBV6-5; CDR3 protein: CASSYFSESYEQYF; CDR3 DNA: TGTGCCAGCAGTTACTTTTCGGAGTCCTACGAGCAGTACTTC
D gene: TRBD1; J gene: TRBJ1-4; clone size: -; V gene: TRBV28; CDR3 protein: CASSRDRVAEKLFF; CDR3 DNA: TGTGCCAGCAGCCGGGACAGGGTGGCTGAAAAACTGTTTTTT
D gene: -; J gene: TRBJ2-1; clone size: once; V gene: TRBV19; CDR3 protein: CASSINQINEQFF; CDR3 DNA: TGTGCCAGTAGTATAAATCAAATCAATGAGCAGTTCTTC
D gene: -; J gene: TRBJ2-6; clone size: -; V gene: TRBV10-3; CDR3 protein: CAISDKQLLGANVLTF; CDR3 DNA: TGTGCCATCAGTGATAAGCAGCTGCTGGGGGCCAACGTCCTGACTTTC
D gene: -; J gene: TRBJ1-1; clone size: -; V gene: TRBV5-5; CDR3 protein: CASSHPSDRIMNTEAFF; CDR3 DNA: TGTGCCAGCAGTCATCCCTCCGACAGGATCATGAACACTGAAGCTTTCTTT
D gene: -; J gene: TRBJ2-2; clone size: -; V gene: TRBV9; CDR3 protein: CASSDPLGQANTGELFF; CDR3 DNA: TGTGCCAGCAGCGACCCTCTAGGGCAGGCGAACACCGGGGAGCTGTTTTTT
D gene: TRBD2; J gene: TRBJ2-5; clone size: -; V gene: TRBV5-1; CDR3 protein: CASSVGLAVPETQYF; CDR3 DNA: TGCGCCAGCAGCGTCGGACTAGCGGTCCCAGAGACCCAGTACTTC
D gene: -; J gene: TRBJ2-7; clone size: -; V gene: TRBV4-1; CDR3 protein: CASSQADGQASYEQYF; CDR3 DNA: TGCGCCAGCAGCCAGGCTGATGGGCAGGCCTCCTACGAGCAGTACTTC
D gene: -; J gene: TRBJ2-7; clone size: -; V gene: TRBV5-1; CDR3 protein: CASSGGSGQGNEQYF; CDR3 DNA: TGCGCCAGCAGCGGCGGGAGTGGACAGGGTAACGAGCAGTACTTC
D gene: -; J gene: TRBJ1-6; clone size: once; V gene: TRBV6-1; CDR3 protein: CASSQVNSPLHF; CDR3 DNA: TGTGCCAGCAGTCAGGTTAATTCACCCCTCCACTTT
D gene: -; J gene: TRBJ1-5; clone size: -; V gene: TRBV11-3; CDR3 protein: CASSLVKGYSNQPQHF; CDR3 DNA: TGTGCCAGCAGCTTAGTGAAGGGATATAGCAATCAGCCCCAGCATTTT
D gene: TRBD2; J gene: TRBJ2-3; clone size: -; V gene: TRBV9; CDR3 protein: CASSAGLAGTSTDTQYF; CDR3 DNA: TGTGCCAGCAGCGCCGGACTAGCGGGAACTAGCACAGATACGCAGTATTTT
D gene: -; J gene: TRBJ2-3; clone size: -; V gene: TRBV10-1; CDR3 protein: CASSDGPADTQYF; CDR3 DNA: TGCGCCAGCAGTGATGGGCCCGCAGATACGCAGTATTTT
D gene: TRBD2; J gene: TRBJ2-3; clone size: -; V gene: TRBV19; CDR3 protein: CASNVGLAADTQYF; CDR3 DNA: TGTGCCAGTAATGTGGGACTAGCGGCAGATACGCAGTATTTT
D gene: -; J gene: TRBJ2-7; clone size: -; V gene: TRBV28; CDR3 protein: CASSSRKINLSPRDEQYF; CDR3 DNA: TGTGCCAGCAGTTCGCGAAAAATTAACTTGTCTCCTCGGGACGAGCAGTACTTC
D gene: -; J gene: TRBJ1-4; clone size: -; V gene: TRBV7-8; CDR3 protein: CASSLGRLLVEKLFF; CDR3 DNA: TGTGCCAGCAGCTTAGGTCGGTTGTTAGTGGAAAAACTGTTTTTT
D gene: TRBD2; J gene: TRBJ2-3; clone size: -; V gene: TRBV4-1; CDR3 protein: CASRSGAGGGPDTQYF; CDR3 DNA: TGCGCCAGCAGAAGTGGGGCGGGAGGAGGTCCAGATACGCAGTATTTT
D gene: TRBD2; J gene: TRBJ2-1; clone size: -; V gene: TRBV7-2; CDR3 protein: CASSLVGRSYNEQFF; CDR3 DNA: TGTGCCAGCAGCTTAGTCGGGAGGTCTTACAATGAGCAGTTCTTC
D gene: TRBD2; J gene: TRBJ2-3; clone size: -; V gene: TRBV6-4; CDR3 protein: CASSDSCPTMGLAEFTDTQYF; CDR3 DNA: TGTGCCAGCAGTGACTCCTGCCCGACCATGGGACTAGCGGAGTTCACAGATACGCAGTATTTT
D gene: -; J gene: TRBJ2-5; clone size: -; V gene: TRBV9; CDR3 protein: CASSVLDSMETQYF; CDR3 DNA: TGTGCCAGCAGCGTGTTAGACAGTATGGAGACCCAGTACTTC
D gene: -; J gene: TRBJ2-2; clone size: -; V gene: TRBV10-2; CDR3 protein: CASMGTGELFF; CDR3 DNA: TGCGCCAGCATGGGCACCGGGGAGCTGTTTTTT
D gene: -; J gene: TRBJ1-5; clone size: few; V gene: TRBV5-5; CDR3 protein: CASSLDSDQPQHF; CDR3 DNA: TGTGCCAGCAGCCTGGACAGCGATCAGCCCCAGCATTTT
D gene: -; J gene: TRBJ2-1; clone size: -; V gene: TRBV11-3; CDR3 protein: CASSVRYNEQFF; CDR3 DNA: TGTGCCAGCAGCGTCCGCTACAATGAGCAGTTCTTC
D gene: -; J gene: TRBJ1-1; clone size: -; V gene: TRBV19; CDR3 protein: CASMSRGNTEAFF; CDR3 DNA: TGTGCCAGTATGTCTCGGGGAAACACTGAAGCTTTCTTT
D gene: -; J gene: TRBJ2-6; clone size: -; V gene: TRBV11-2; CDR3 protein: CASSPGTGAISGANVLTF; CDR3 DNA: TGTGCCAGCAGCCCAGGCACGGGGGCTATTTCTGGGGCCAACGTCCTGACTTTC
D gene: -; J gene: TRBJ2-3; clone size: -; V gene: TRBV19; CDR3 protein: CASSPGTSTPDTQYF; CDR3 DNA: TGTGCCAGTAGTCCCGGGACAAGTACCCCCGATACGCAGTATTTT
D gene: -; J gene: TRBJ2-3; clone size: -; V gene: TRBV4-1; CDR3 protein: CASSKLVVTDTQYF; CDR3 DNA: TGCGCCAGCAGCAAACTAGTCGTCACAGATACGCAGTATTTT
D gene: -; J gene: TRBJ2-1; clone size: -; V gene: TRBV9; CDR3 protein: CASSKDIDNEQFF; CDR3 DNA: TGTGCCAGCAGTAAAGACATCGACAATGAGCAGTTCTTC
D gene: -; J gene: TRBJ1-1; clone size: -; V gene: TRBV7-8; CDR3 protein: CASSRQDEAFF; CDR3 DNA: TGTGCCAGCTCCCGACAGGATGAAGCTTTCTTT
D gene: -; J gene: TRBJ1-4; clone size: -; V gene: TRBV28; CDR3 protein: CASRQSGEEKLFF; CDR3 DNA: TGTGCCAGCAGACAATCAGGGGAGGAAAAACTGTTTTTT
D gene: -; J gene: TRBJ2-5; clone size: -; V gene: TRBV15; CDR3 protein: CATSRIKLEGQETQYF; CDR3 DNA: TGTGCCACCAGCAGAATCAAACTGGAGGGACAAGAGACCCAGTACTTC
D gene: -; J gene: TRBJ1-2; clone size: few; V gene: TRBV2; CDR3 protein: CASSPEGRYGYTF; CDR3 DNA: TGTGCCAGCAGCCCAGAGGGCCGCTATGGCTACACCTTC
D gene: -; J gene: TRBJ1-4; clone size: few; V gene: TRBV13; CDR3 protein: CASSLRAGGEKLFF; CDR3 DNA: TGTGCCAGCAGCTTAAGGGCGGGCGGAGAAAAACTGTTTTTT
D gene: -; J gene: TRBJ2-7; clone size: -; V gene: TRBV5-6; CDR3 protein: CASSEGTYEQYF; CDR3 DNA: TGTGCCAGCAGCGAGGGGACCTACGAGCAGTACTTC
D gene: TRBD2; J gene: TRBJ2-1; clone size: -; V gene: TRBV4-2; CDR3 protein: CASSQEGRVGTYNEQFF; CDR3 DNA: TGTGCCAGCAGCCAAGAGGGGAGGGTCGGGACCTACAATGAGCAGTTCTTC
D gene: TRBD1; J gene: TRBJ1-1; clone size: -; V gene: TRBV12-5; CDR3 protein: CASGLAGGYPEAFF; CDR3 DNA: TGTGCTAGTGGTTTGGCAGGGGGCTACCCTGAAGCTTTCTTT
D gene: TRBD2; J gene: TRBJ2-1; clone size: -; V gene: TRBV27; CDR3 protein: CATMDYGGGPYNEQFF; CDR3 DNA: TGTGCCACCATGGACTATGGGGGAGGGCCCTACAATGAGCAGTTCTTC
D gene: -; J gene: TRBJ2-7; clone size: -; V gene: TRBV28; CDR3 protein: CASSPGTFSYEQYF; CDR3 DNA: TGTGCCAGCAGTCCAGGGACTTTTTCCTACGAGCAGTACTTC